The 30 T cell receptor beta chains below were found in one sample sequenced in a study of control samples from healthy donors and cancer patients. Assay used: immunoSEQ multiplex PCR; TCRdb lists only in-frame clones, some missing. The repertoire holds 60,000 to 80,000 clones, with roughly 87% as singletons. Sequencing was carried out using blood. The source is a woman between 50 and 59 years old in good health.

The rearrangement links TRBV11-1 to TRBJ1-5; D is perhaps TRBD1 (5 bases). CDR3 size: 13 residues. The ends were cut back, 6 bases at V and 9 bases at J, with 15 bases in the middle. Germline V gene data show CDR1 as SGHAT and CDR2 as FQDESV (reference sequence). The CDR3 nucleotides are TGTGCCAGCAGTTGGGACCGTCAGGGGCCCCAGCATTTT. Translating gives CASSWDRQGPQHF.

The chain carries TRBV19 and TRBJ2-1, with 12 bases matching TRBD1. From germline, CDR1 is LNHDA and CDR2 SQIVND (reference sequence). CDR3 length equals 15 residues. V gave up 5 bases and J gave up 8 bases; unmatched junction bases: 7. DNA of the CDR3: TGTGCCAGTAGTTTGGGACAGGGGGCTCTGGATGAGCAGTTCTTC. As protein: CASSLGQGALDEQFF.

The genes are TRBV10-3 and TRBJ2-1; 12 bases agree with TRBD1. V dropped 10 bases and J dropped 6; count of bases not matched to a gene: 4. Germline V gene sequence: CDR1 ENHRY, CDR2 SYGVKD. CDR3 size: 13 residues. The CDR3 bases are TGTGCCACTGGGACAGGGGGCATCAATGAGCAGTTCTTC. It yields the protein CATGTGGINEQFF.

The chain combines TRBV23-1 with TRBJ1-1, with TRBD1 matching 7 bases. TRBV23-1 is noted as an ORF with a role that remains uncertain. V lost 4 bases and J lost 4; bases outside the gene matches: 3. The CDR3 sequence is 13 residues long. DNA for the CDR3: TGCGCCAGCAGTCGTCCAGGGGGCACTGAAGCTTTCTTT. As protein: CASSRPGGTEAFF.

The V call is TRBV6-5, the J call TRBJ1-2; 12 nucleotides align to TRBD1. This CDR3 region has 15 residues. Germline V gene sequence: CDR1 MNHEY, CDR2 SVGAGI. V lost 0 bases and J lost 6; bases outside the gene matches: 2. The CDR3 here is CASSYSGQGAHGYTF. CDR3 DNA: TGTGCCAGCAGTTACTCGGGACAGGGGGCCCATGGCTACACCTTC.

This clone came up once. The rearrangement joins TRBV5-4 to TRBJ2-7; 11 nucleotides agree with TRBD1. Germline assignment: CDR1 SGHNT and CDR2 YYREEE (reference sequence). J was trimmed by 7 bases and V by 5 bases; bases with no gene match: 11. This CDR3 is 15 amino acids long. The CDR3 region is CASRPRRGQGGEQYF. The CDR3 coding sequence is TGTGCCAGCAGACCCCGCAGGGGACAGGGGGGGGAGCAGTACTTC.

This chain uses TRBV19 with TRBJ2-1, with TRBD2 identical over 7 bases. There are 14 residues in the CDR3. The J segment lost 8 bases and the V segment lost 11 bases, leaving 15 bases of the junction unmatched. The germline V gene encodes CDR1 LNHDA and CDR2 SQIVND (reference sequence). The CDR3 nucleotides read TGTGCCTCCAGGACGGGAGGCTCGGTTGATGAGCAGTTCTTC. Protein product: CASRTGGSVDEQFF.

A word on this clone: This CDR3 fails to terminate in the conserved phenylalanine or tryptophan, so it likely reflects a read error. The limits of the CDR3 on the DNA are not certain, so only TCRdb's listed CDR3 is given. The chain is built from TRBV19 and TRBJ1-1. CDR1 and CDR2 (germline): LNHDA, SQIVND (reference sequence). The CDR3 sequence runs 12 residues, both termini included. CDR3 protein: CASSMLPGARGL.

The rearrangement links TRBV29-1 to TRBJ2-2; D call uncertain. The V gene lost 3 bases and the J gene lost 0 bases, with 5 bases spanning the gap. Germline V gives CDR1 SQVTM, CDR2 ANQGSEA. The CDR3 has 13 amino acids. CDR3: CSVDGANTGELFF. CDR3 nucleotides: TGCAGCGTTGATGGAGCGAACACCGGGGAGCTGTTTTTT.

A single count supports this clone. V is TRBV7-8 and J is TRBJ2-2; no reliable D call. Germline V gene lookup returns CDR1 SGHVS and CDR2 FQNEAQ. V was cut by 5 bases and J by 5 bases, with 12 bases left in between. This CDR3 comprises 14 residues. CDR3 coding DNA: TGTGCCAGCAGCCTAGAGGCCGGAACCGGGGAGCTGTTTTTT. It is translated as CASSLEAGTGELFF.

The chain carries TRBV5-1 and TRBJ2-3; D unresolved. V was cut by 4 bases and J by 4 bases, with 10 bases left in between. The CDR3 extends over 13 amino acids. Looked up from germline, CDR1 is SGHRS and CDR2 is YFSETQ. CDR3 in amino acids: CASSNPSSDTQYF. The CDR3 coding sequence is TGCGCCAGCAGCAACCCGAGCTCAGATACGCAGTATTTT.

The chain recombines TRBV6-5 with TRBJ1-5; the match to TRBD1 covers 9 bases. The CDR3 has 15 amino acids. Germline V gene sequence: CDR1 MNHEY, CDR2 SVGAGI. V dropped 6 bases and J dropped 5; count of bases not matched to a gene: 8. CDR3 sequence reads: CASSRTGAGDQPQHF. CDR3 DNA sequence: TGTGCCAGCAGCCGGACAGGGGCAGGTGATCAGCCCCAGCATTTT.

The chain recombines TRBV3-1 (or the pseudogene TRBV3-2) with TRBJ1-1; D not certain. The CDR3 has 14 amino acids. Germline assignment: CDR1 LGHDT and CDR2 YNNKEL (reference sequence). V was shortened by 4 bases and J by 0 bases, with 9 bases between the two germline ends. CDR3 sequence (DNA): TGTGCCAGCAGCCGCGGGCGCCTGAACACTGAAGCTTTCTTT. The encoded protein is CASSRGRLNTEAFF.

This rearrangement joins TRBV30 to TRBJ2-1; the match to TRBD1 covers 7 bases. Germline V lookup: CDR1 GTSNPN, CDR2 SVGIG (reference sequence). The CDR3 runs 14 residues. The V segment lost 7 bases and the J segment 4 bases; nucleotides outside the gene matches: 10. CDR3: CASPGAGGYNEQFF. CDR3 nucleotides: TGTGCCTCCCCTGGGGCAGGGGGTTACAATGAGCAGTTCTTC.

This chain joins TRBV27 and TRBJ2-1; 7 bases agree with TRBD1. There are 15 residues in the CDR3. Germline V lookup: CDR1 MNHEY, CDR2 SMNVEV (reference sequence). Trimming removed 4 bases from V and 0 bases from J; junction bases left unmatched: 3. The CDR3 protein is CASSSTGASYNEQFF. CDR3 bases: TGTGCCAGCAGTTCCACAGGGGCCTCCTACAATGAGCAGTTCTTC.

The rearrangement joins TRBV5-1 to TRBJ2-2; no firm D call. CDR3 length equals 14 residues. V lost 2 bases, J lost 1 base, and 6 bases lay in between. Germline CDR1 SGHRS, CDR2 YFSETQ. The CDR3 nucleotides are TGCGCCAGCAGCTTCGCCCTGAACACCGGGGAGCTGTTTTTT. Protein sequence: CASSFALNTGELFF.

The chain employs TRBV2 and TRBJ2-5; no clear D gene. V dropped 7 bases and J dropped 4 bases, with 7 bases sitting between them. From germline, CDR1 is SNHLY and CDR2 FYNNEI. This CDR3 spans 11 amino acids. The CDR3 bases are TGTGCCAGCAATGTAATAGAGACCCAGTACTTC. Protein sequence: CASNVIETQYF. The variable domain in full, completed from reference TRBV2 and TRBJ2-5, reads EPEVTQTPSHQVTQMGQEVILRCVPISNHLYFYWYRQILGQKVEFLVSFYNNEISEKSEIFDDQFSVERPDGSNFTLKIRSTKLEDSAMYFCASNVIETQYFGPGTRLLVL.

This clone was picked up a small number of times. The chain employs TRBV5-1 and TRBJ2-2; D call uncertain. The CDR3 loop spans 16 amino acids. Germline lookup yields CDR1 SGHRS and CDR2 YFSETQ. Between the trimmed V and J ends, which lost 0 bases and 3 bases, there was a span of 12 bases. The DNA of the CDR3 is TGCGCCAGCAGCTTGGGTCAGCTCCTAGACACCGGGGAGCTGTTTTTT. Encoded protein: CASSLGQLLDTGELFF.

This chain links TRBV6-6 with TRBJ1-5; D not certain. The CDR3 is 13 amino acids. Germline lookup yields CDR1 MNHNY and CDR2 SVGAGI (reference sequence). V dropped 7 bases and J dropped 5 bases, with 12 bases sitting between them. CDR3 loop: CASTDPGHQPQHF. CDR3 bases: TGTGCCAGCACCGACCCGGGTCATCAGCCCCAGCATTTT.

This rearrangement joins TRBV19 to TRBJ1-5; D may be TRBD1 (5 bases). Germline V gene lookup returns CDR1 LNHDA and CDR2 SQIVND (reference sequence). V was shortened by 8 bases and J by 0 bases, with 11 bases between the two germline ends. This CDR3 is built from 14 residues. The CDR3 DNA reads TGTGCCAGTTCTTCCAGGGATAGCAATCAGCCCCAGCATTTT. This encodes CASSSRDSNQPQHF.

V and J are TRBV11-2 and TRBJ1-5; no clear D gene. Trimming shortened V by 0 bases and J by 5 bases, and 5 bases separated the two germline ends. The CDR3 contains 13 residues. The germline gives CDR1 SGHAT, CDR2 FQNNGV. The DNA of the CDR3 is TGTGCCAGCAGCTTAGACAGAGATCAGCCCCAGCATTTT. The encoded protein is CASSLDRDQPQHF.

The genes are TRBV2 and TRBJ1-1; TRBD1 matches at 8 bases. The CDR3 contains 14 residues. Germline values: CDR1 SNHLY, CDR2 FYNNEI. V was clipped by 7 bases and J by 1 base; unmatched bases: 5. The CDR3 loop is CASTLDRGNTEAFF. CDR3 sequence (DNA): TGTGCCAGCACCTTAGACAGGGGGAACACTGAAGCTTTCTTT.

The chain is built from TRBV4-1 and TRBJ2-3, with 8 bases identical to TRBD2. The CDR3 contains 17 residues. V was clipped by 1 base and J by 2 bases; unmatched bases: 8. The germline V gene has CDR1 MGHRA and CDR2 YSYEKL. In DNA, the CDR3 is TGCGCCAGCAGCCAAGGCCGGACTAGCTACCCCACAGATACGCAGTATTTT. Translating gives CASSQGRTSYPTDTQYF.

This chain links TRBV2 with TRBJ1-5, with a weak D call TRBD1 (5 bases). The ends were cut back, 0 bases at V and 4 bases at J, with 10 bases in the middle. The CDR3 loop spans 15 amino acids. Germline V gene data show CDR1 as SNHLY and CDR2 as FYNNEI. The CDR3 is CASSEANAGNQPQHF. CDR3 DNA sequence: TGTGCCAGCAGTGAAGCGAACGCAGGGAATCAGCCCCAGCATTTT.

The CDR3 DNA follows: TGTGCCAGCAGTCCCGGGACAGGGAGGCGAAACGAGCAGTACTTC. It yields the protein CASSPGTGRRNEQYF. This chain uses TRBV6-5 with TRBJ2-7, with TRBD1 identical over 9 bases. The CDR3 covers 15 residues. CDR1 and CDR2 (germline): MNHEY, SVGAGI. J lost 5 bases, V lost 5 bases, and 10 bases had no gene match.

This chain joins TRBV7-2 and TRBJ1-5; 8 nucleotides line up with TRBD1. V trimming: 5 bases; J trimming: 7 bases; junction bases outside the gene matches: 10. Germline CDR1 and CDR2: SGHTA and FQGNSA. The CDR3 is made up of 15 amino acids. The CDR3 DNA follows: TGTGCCAGCAGCCCCTGGGGACAGGAGGGCCAGCCCCAGCATTTT. Translated: CASSPWGQEGQPQHF.

The J gene is TRBJ2-1, the V gene TRBV6-5; 7 bases line up with TRBD2. This CDR3 has 14 residues. Germline-derived CDR1 and CDR2 are MNHEY and SVGAGI. V lost 7 bases, J lost 4 bases, and 7 bases stayed unmatched. DNA of the CDR3: TGTGCCAGCATCCCCTTGGGGGGGTACAATGAGCAGTTCTTC. Amino acid sequence: CASIPLGGYNEQFF.

The rearrangement links TRBV19 to TRBJ1-3; D is ambiguous. Trimming stripped 4 bases from V and 1 base from J, with 5 bases between. CDR3 size: 13 residues. In germline, CDR1 is LNHDA, CDR2 SQIVND (reference sequence). The CDR3 is CASSRRSGNTIYF. DNA for the CDR3: TGTGCCAGTAGTAGGAGGTCTGGAAACACCATATATTTT.

This clone has a handful of counts. The chain's CDR3 is CASSTGANTGELFF. CDR3 in DNA: TGTGCCAGCAGTACAGGAGCGAACACCGGGGAGCTGTTTTTT. The chain couples TRBV6-4 to TRBJ2-2, with D perhaps matching TRBD1 (5 bases). The CDR3 contains 14 residues. Trimming cost V 5 bases and J 0 bases, with 7 bases left between them. Per the germline V gene, CDR1 is MRHNA and CDR2 is SNTAGT.

This chain connects TRBV27 to TRBJ2-5, with a tentative D call TRBD1 (6 bases). V was clipped by 5 bases and J by 1 base, with 20 bases between them. Per germline, CDR1 MNHEY and CDR2 SMNVEV (reference sequence). This CDR3 is 17 amino acids long. The CDR3 bases are TGTGCCAGCAGTGAGGCCTCGGGACGGACAGTCCAAGAGACCCAGTACTTC. Encoded protein: CASSEASGRTVQETQYF.